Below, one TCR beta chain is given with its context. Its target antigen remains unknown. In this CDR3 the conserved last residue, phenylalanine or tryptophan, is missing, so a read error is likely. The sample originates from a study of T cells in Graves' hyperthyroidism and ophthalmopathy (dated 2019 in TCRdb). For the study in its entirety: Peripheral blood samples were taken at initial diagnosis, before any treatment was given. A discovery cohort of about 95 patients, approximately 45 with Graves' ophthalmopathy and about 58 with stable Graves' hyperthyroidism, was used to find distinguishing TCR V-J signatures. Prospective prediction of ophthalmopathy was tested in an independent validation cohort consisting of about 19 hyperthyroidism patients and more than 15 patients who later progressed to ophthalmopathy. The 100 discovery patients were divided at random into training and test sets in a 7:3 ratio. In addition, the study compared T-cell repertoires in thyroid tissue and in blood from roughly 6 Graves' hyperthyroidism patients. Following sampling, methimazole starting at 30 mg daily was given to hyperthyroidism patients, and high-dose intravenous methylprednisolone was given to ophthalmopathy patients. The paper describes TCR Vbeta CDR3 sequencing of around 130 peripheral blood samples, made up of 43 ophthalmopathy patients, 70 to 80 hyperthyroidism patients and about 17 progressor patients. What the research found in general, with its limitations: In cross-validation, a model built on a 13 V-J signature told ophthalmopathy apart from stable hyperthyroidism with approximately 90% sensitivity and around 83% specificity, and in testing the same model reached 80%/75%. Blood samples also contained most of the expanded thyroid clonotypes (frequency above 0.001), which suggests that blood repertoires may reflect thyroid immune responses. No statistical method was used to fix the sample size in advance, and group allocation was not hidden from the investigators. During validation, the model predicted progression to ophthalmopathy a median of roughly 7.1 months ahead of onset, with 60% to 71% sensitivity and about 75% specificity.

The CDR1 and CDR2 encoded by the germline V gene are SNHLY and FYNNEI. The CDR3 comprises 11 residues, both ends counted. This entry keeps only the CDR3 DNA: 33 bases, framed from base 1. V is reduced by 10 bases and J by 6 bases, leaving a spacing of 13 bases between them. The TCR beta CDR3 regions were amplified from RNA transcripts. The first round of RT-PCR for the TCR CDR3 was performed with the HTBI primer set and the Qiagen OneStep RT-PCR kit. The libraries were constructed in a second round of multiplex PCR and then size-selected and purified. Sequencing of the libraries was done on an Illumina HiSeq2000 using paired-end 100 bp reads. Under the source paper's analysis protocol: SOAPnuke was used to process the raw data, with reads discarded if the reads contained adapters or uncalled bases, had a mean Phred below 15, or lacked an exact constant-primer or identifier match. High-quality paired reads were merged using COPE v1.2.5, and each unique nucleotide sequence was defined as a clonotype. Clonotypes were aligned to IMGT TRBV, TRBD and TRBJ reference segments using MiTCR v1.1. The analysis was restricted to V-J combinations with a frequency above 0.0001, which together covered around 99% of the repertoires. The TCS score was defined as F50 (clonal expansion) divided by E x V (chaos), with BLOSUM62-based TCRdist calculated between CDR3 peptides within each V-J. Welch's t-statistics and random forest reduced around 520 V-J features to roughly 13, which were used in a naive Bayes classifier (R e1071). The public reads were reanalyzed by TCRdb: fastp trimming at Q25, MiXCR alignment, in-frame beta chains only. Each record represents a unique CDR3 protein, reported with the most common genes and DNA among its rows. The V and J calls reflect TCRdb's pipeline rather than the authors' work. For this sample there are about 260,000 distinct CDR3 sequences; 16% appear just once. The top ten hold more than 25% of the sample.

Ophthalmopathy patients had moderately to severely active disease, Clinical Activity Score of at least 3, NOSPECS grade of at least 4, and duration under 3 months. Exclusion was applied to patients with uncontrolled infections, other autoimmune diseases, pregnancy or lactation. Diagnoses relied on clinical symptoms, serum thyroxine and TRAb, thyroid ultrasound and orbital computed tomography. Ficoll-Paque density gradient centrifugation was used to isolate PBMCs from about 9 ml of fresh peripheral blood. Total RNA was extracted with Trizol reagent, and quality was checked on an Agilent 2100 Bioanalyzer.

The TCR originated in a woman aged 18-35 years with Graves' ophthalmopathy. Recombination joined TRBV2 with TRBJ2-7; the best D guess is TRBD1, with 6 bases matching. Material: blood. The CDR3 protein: CATRTVGEQYL. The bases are TGTGCCACCCGGACAGTTGGCGAGCAGTACCTC.